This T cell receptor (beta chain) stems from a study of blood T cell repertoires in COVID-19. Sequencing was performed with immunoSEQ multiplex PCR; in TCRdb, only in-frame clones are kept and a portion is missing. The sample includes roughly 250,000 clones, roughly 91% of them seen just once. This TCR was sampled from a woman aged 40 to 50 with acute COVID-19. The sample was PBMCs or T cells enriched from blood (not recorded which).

The CDR3 spells CASSVSGRSLETQYF. Here the CDR3 DNA reads TGTGCCAGCAGCGTGAGCGGGAGGAGCTTGGAGACCCAGTACTTC. V is TRBV7-2 and J is TRBJ2-5; the match to TRBD2 covers 9 bases. The CDR3 runs to 15 residues. Germline-derived CDR1 and CDR2 are SGHTA and FQGNSA. V trimming: 5 bases; J trimming: 5 bases; junction bases outside the gene matches: 9.